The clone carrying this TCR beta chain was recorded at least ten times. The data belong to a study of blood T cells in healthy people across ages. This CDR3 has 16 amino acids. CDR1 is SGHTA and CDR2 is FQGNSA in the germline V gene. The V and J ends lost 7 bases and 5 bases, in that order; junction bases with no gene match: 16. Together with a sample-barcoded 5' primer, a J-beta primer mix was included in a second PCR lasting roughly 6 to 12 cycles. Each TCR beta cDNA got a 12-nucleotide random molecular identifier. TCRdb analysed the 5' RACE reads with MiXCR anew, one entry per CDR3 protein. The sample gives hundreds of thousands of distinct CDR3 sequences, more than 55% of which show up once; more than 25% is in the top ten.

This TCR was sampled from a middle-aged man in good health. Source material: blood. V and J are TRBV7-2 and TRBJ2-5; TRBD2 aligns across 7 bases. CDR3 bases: TGTGCCAGCACCCCCACATCATTAGCGGGTCGGGAGACCCAGTACTTC. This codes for CASTPTSLAGRETQYF.